A selection of T cell receptor beta chains follows, all from one sample in a study of CD8 T cells in Susac syndrome. One entry per CDR3 protein results from TCRdb running MiXCR on the immunoSEQ multiplex PCR reads. The table shows about 250,000 distinct CDR3 sequences, with around 93% occurring only once. The sample taken for sequencing was CD4+ T cells from PBMCs. The origin of the receptors is a human donor with multiple sclerosis. CDR3s include the opening cysteine and the closing phenylalanine or tryptophan. The D gene is left open where the match is weak. The listing skips clone size in some rows; elsewhere it reads once, few, many or a size class.

abundance: -; j_gene: TRBJ2-1; d_gene: TRBD2; v_gene: TRBV18; CDR3aa: CASSPTGLAAYNEQFF; CDR3nt: TGTGCCAGCTCACCAACCGGACTAGCGGCTTACAATGAGCAGTTCTTC
abundance: -; j_gene: TRBJ2-3; d_gene: -; v_gene: TRBV2; CDR3aa: CASSGDTKTESADTQYF; CDR3nt: TGTGCCAGCAGTGGGGACACGAAAACCGAAAGTGCAGATACGCAGTATTTT
abundance: -; j_gene: TRBJ2-2; d_gene: -; v_gene: TRBV9; CDR3aa: CASSVAGAGNTGELFF; CDR3nt: TGTGCCAGCAGCGTAGCTGGCGCAGGTAACACCGGGGAGCTGTTTTTT
abundance: once; j_gene: TRBJ2-3; d_gene: TRBD2; v_gene: TRBV5-4; CDR3aa: CASSLSTSGGSTDTQYF; CDR3nt: TGTGCCAGCAGCCTATCGACTAGCGGGGGGAGCACAGATACGCAGTATTTT
abundance: -; j_gene: TRBJ2-4; d_gene: -; v_gene: TRBV19; CDR3aa: CASSIGGLAKNIQYF; CDR3nt: TGTGCCAGTAGTATAGGAGGCTTAGCCAAAAACATTCAGTACTTC
abundance: -; j_gene: TRBJ1-2; d_gene: -; v_gene: TRBV5-1; CDR3aa: CASSPGTFNYGYTF; CDR3nt: TGCGCCAGCAGCCCAGGGACCTTCAACTATGGCTACACCTTC
abundance: -; j_gene: TRBJ1-3; d_gene: TRBD1; v_gene: TRBV7-2; CDR3aa: CASSIDRGPGNTIYF; CDR3nt: TGTGCCAGCAGCATCGACAGGGGGCCCGGAAACACCATATATTTT
abundance: once; j_gene: TRBJ1-1; d_gene: TRBD1; v_gene: TRBV5-1; CDR3aa: CASSLSTGFTEAFF; CDR3nt: TGCGCCAGCAGCTTATCGACAGGGTTCACTGAAGCTTTCTTT
abundance: -; j_gene: TRBJ1-4; d_gene: TRBD1; v_gene: TRBV20-1; CDR3aa: CSASDRGGEKLFF; CDR3nt: TGCAGTGCTAGTGACAGGGGTGGGGAAAAACTGTTTTTT
abundance: -; j_gene: TRBJ2-1; d_gene: -; v_gene: TRBV6-6; CDR3aa: CATSQGQQFF; CDR3nt: TGTGCCACTTCACAGGGTCAGCAGTTCTTC
abundance: -; j_gene: TRBJ2-1; d_gene: -; v_gene: TRBV29-1; CDR3aa: CSVERLRQDEQFF; CDR3nt: TGCAGCGTTGAAAGGCTCCGGCAGGATGAGCAGTTCTTC
abundance: -; j_gene: TRBJ1-1; d_gene: -; v_gene: TRBV20-1; CDR3aa: CSARGPGRGTEAFF; CDR3nt: TGCAGTGCTAGGGGCCCAGGACGGGGGACTGAAGCTTTCTTT
abundance: once; j_gene: TRBJ1-1; d_gene: TRBD1; v_gene: TRBV20-1; CDR3aa: CSASRDRVDTEAFF; CDR3nt: TGCAGTGCTAGCCGGGACAGGGTTGACACTGAAGCTTTCTTT
abundance: -; j_gene: TRBJ1-4; d_gene: -; v_gene: TRBV3-1; CDR3aa: CASSPPKGRVGEKLFF; CDR3nt: TGTGCCAGCAGCCCCCCGAAGGGGAGGGTCGGTGAAAAACTGTTTTTT
abundance: once; j_gene: TRBJ2-1; d_gene: -; v_gene: TRBV28; CDR3aa: CASSLAPDNEQFF; CDR3nt: TGTGCCAGCAGTTTGGCTCCAGACAATGAGCAGTTCTTC
abundance: -; j_gene: TRBJ2-5; d_gene: TRBD2; v_gene: TRBV29-1; CDR3aa: CSVFGTSSNQETQYF; CDR3nt: TGCAGCGTTTTCGGGACTAGCTCTAACCAAGAGACCCAGTACTTC
abundance: -; j_gene: TRBJ2-5; d_gene: TRBD1; v_gene: TRBV5-1; CDR3aa: CASSSDRPETQYF; CDR3nt: TGCGCCAGCAGCTCGGACAGGCCAGAGACCCAGTACTTC
abundance: -; j_gene: TRBJ1-1; d_gene: -; v_gene: TRBV14; CDR3aa: CASRFMTNTEAFF; CDR3nt: TGTGCCAGCAGGTTCATGACGAACACTGAAGCTTTCTTT
abundance: once; j_gene: TRBJ2-2; d_gene: -; v_gene: TRBV9; CDR3aa: CASSVLGNANTGELFF; CDR3nt: TGTGCCAGCAGCGTGCTAGGTAACGCGAACACCGGGGAGCTGTTTTTT
abundance: -; j_gene: TRBJ1-1; d_gene: -; v_gene: TRBV7-9; CDR3aa: CASSPPLRTVGVYTEAFF; CDR3nt: TGTGCCAGCAGCCCCCCATTAAGGACAGTAGGAGTGTACACTGAAGCTTTCTTT
abundance: -; j_gene: TRBJ2-6; d_gene: -; v_gene: TRBV5-1; CDR3aa: CASSGEANVLTF; CDR3nt: TGCGCCAGCAGCGGGGAGGCCAACGTCCTGACTTTC
abundance: -; j_gene: TRBJ2-5; d_gene: TRBD2; v_gene: TRBV12-3/TRBV12-4; CDR3aa: CASKLAGELYQETQYF; CDR3nt: TGTGCCAGCAAGCTAGCGGGGGAACTGTACCAAGAGACCCAGTACTTC
abundance: -; j_gene: TRBJ2-5; d_gene: -; v_gene: TRBV20-1; CDR3aa: CSAPFQGRTETQYF; CDR3nt: TGCAGTGCTCCCTTCCAGGGACGAACGGAGACCCAGTACTTC
abundance: -; j_gene: TRBJ2-3; d_gene: TRBD2; v_gene: TRBV20-1; CDR3aa: CSASVPGTSGRDTQYF; CDR3nt: TGCAGTGCTAGTGTCCCCGGGACTAGCGGGCGGGATACGCAGTATTTT
abundance: -; j_gene: TRBJ1-5; d_gene: -; v_gene: TRBV20-1; CDR3aa: CSARDGTGGGNQPQHF; CDR3nt: TGCAGTGCTAGAGATGGAACAGGCGGCGGGAATCAGCCCCAGCATTTT
abundance: -; j_gene: TRBJ1-1; d_gene: TRBD1; v_gene: TRBV24-1; CDR3aa: CATSDRGGQGALGAFF; CDR3nt: TGTGCCACCAGTGATAGGGGTGGACAGGGGGCTTTGGGAGCTTTCTTT
abundance: -; j_gene: TRBJ1-2; d_gene: -; v_gene: TRBV30; CDR3aa: CAWKGYGYTF; CDR3nt: TGTGCCTGGAAGGGATATGGCTACACCTTC
abundance: -; j_gene: TRBJ1-2; d_gene: -; v_gene: TRBV21-1; CDR3aa: CASSNLGSGYTF; CDR3nt: TGTGCCAGCAGCAACCTGGGGAGCGGCTACACCTTC
abundance: once; j_gene: TRBJ1-4; d_gene: -; v_gene: TRBV30; CDR3aa: CAWSAGQSREKLFF; CDR3nt: TGTGCCTGGAGTGCCGGTCAGTCCCGGGAAAAACTGTTTTTT
abundance: -; j_gene: TRBJ2-7; d_gene: -; v_gene: TRBV6-1; CDR3aa: CASRATFGNPPYEQYF; CDR3nt: TGTGCCAGCAGGGCCACTTTTGGCAACCCACCCTACGAGCAGTACTTC
abundance: -; j_gene: TRBJ2-7; d_gene: TRBD2; v_gene: TRBV12-3/TRBV12-4; CDR3aa: CASIQGAGGSYEQYF; CDR3nt: TGTGCCAGCATCCAGGGAGCGGGGGGATCCTACGAGCAGTACTTC
abundance: -; j_gene: TRBJ2-2; d_gene: TRBD2; v_gene: TRBV5-1; CDR3aa: CASSSTGLASNTGELFF; CDR3nt: TGCGCCAGCAGCTCCACCGGACTAGCCTCGAACACCGGGGAGCTGTTTTTT
abundance: -; j_gene: TRBJ2-3; d_gene: -; v_gene: TRBV27; CDR3aa: CASSFNRAGSDTQYF; CDR3nt: TGTGCCAGCAGTTTTAACCGGGCCGGCTCAGATACGCAGTATTTT
abundance: -; j_gene: TRBJ1-5; d_gene: -; v_gene: TRBV4-1; CDR3aa: CASSQDQRAGVAQHF; CDR3nt: TGCGCCAGCAGCCAAGATCAACGGGCAGGAGTAGCCCAGCATTTT
abundance: -; j_gene: TRBJ2-6; d_gene: -; v_gene: TRBV27; CDR3aa: CASSNLTTGHSGANVLTF; CDR3nt: TGTGCCAGCAGTAATCTGACCACAGGCCACTCTGGGGCCAACGTCCTGACTTTC
abundance: -; j_gene: TRBJ1-2; d_gene: -; v_gene: TRBV7-9; CDR3aa: CASSSWTANLGGYTF; CDR3nt: TGTGCCAGCAGCTCCTGGACAGCCAACCTAGGGGGCTACACCTTC
abundance: -; j_gene: TRBJ2-5; d_gene: TRBD2; v_gene: TRBV20-1; CDR3aa: CSASGGAEETQYF; CDR3nt: TGCAGTGCTAGCGGGGGGGCCGAGGAGACCCAGTACTTC
abundance: -; j_gene: TRBJ2-3; d_gene: -; v_gene: TRBV7-9; CDR3aa: CASSLDGGDTQYF; CDR3nt: TGTGCCAGCAGCTTAGACGGTGGGGATACGCAGTATTTT
abundance: -; j_gene: TRBJ2-2; d_gene: TRBD1; v_gene: TRBV18; CDR3aa: CASTDRDSAGELFF; CDR3nt: TGTGCCAGCACCGACAGGGATTCAGCCGGGGAGCTGTTTTTT
abundance: once; j_gene: TRBJ2-1; d_gene: TRBD1; v_gene: TRBV20-1; CDR3aa: CSAPGQGGNEQFF; CDR3nt: TGCAGTGCTCCAGGACAGGGGGGGAATGAGCAGTTCTTC
abundance: once; j_gene: TRBJ2-2; d_gene: -; v_gene: TRBV4-1; CDR3aa: CASSQTRDGANTGELFF; CDR3nt: TGCGCCAGCAGCCAAACGAGGGACGGTGCGAACACCGGGGAGCTGTTTTTT
abundance: -; j_gene: TRBJ1-3; d_gene: -; v_gene: TRBV5-1; CDR3aa: CASSLGQSGNTIYF; CDR3nt: TGCGCCAGCAGCTTGGGACAGTCTGGAAACACCATATATTTT
abundance: -; j_gene: TRBJ1-4; d_gene: -; v_gene: TRBV3-1; CDR3aa: CASSQIGEKLFF; CDR3nt: TGTGCCAGCAGCCAGATCGGGGAAAAACTGTTTTTT